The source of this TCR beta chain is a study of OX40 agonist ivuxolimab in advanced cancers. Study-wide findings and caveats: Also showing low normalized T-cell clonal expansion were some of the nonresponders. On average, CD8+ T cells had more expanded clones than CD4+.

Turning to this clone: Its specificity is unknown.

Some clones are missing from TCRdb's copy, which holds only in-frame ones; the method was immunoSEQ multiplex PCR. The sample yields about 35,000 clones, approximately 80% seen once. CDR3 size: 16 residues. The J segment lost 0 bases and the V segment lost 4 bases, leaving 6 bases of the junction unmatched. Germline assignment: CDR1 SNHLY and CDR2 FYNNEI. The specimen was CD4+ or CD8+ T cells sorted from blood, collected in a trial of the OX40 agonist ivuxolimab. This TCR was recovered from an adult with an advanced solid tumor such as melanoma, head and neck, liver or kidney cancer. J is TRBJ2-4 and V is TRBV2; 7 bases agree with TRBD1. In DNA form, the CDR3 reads TGTGCCAGCAGTGTTACAGGGGTTAGAGCCAAAAACATTCAGTACTTC. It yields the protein CASSVTGVRAKNIQYF.